The 29 T cell receptor beta chains listed next were all sequenced from one sample in a study of T cells after yellow fever vaccination. TCRdb analysed the 5' RACE reads with MiXCR anew, one entry per CDR3 protein. This sample has about 550,000 distinct CDR3 sequences, with roughly 21% found just once. The specimen was PBMCs, collected 15 days after the yellow fever booster vaccination. The receptors were gathered from a man between 25 and 39 years old who received the YFV17D yellow fever vaccine.

The chain couples TRBV6-2 or TRBV6-3 to TRBJ2-3, with TRBD2 matching 8 bases. From germline, CDR1 is MNHEY and CDR2 SVGEGT. V was clipped by 5 bases and J by 5 bases; unmatched bases: 6. This CDR3 has 14 amino acids. In nucleotides, the CDR3 is TGTGCCAGCAGTCCGGGACTAGAAGGAGATACGCAGTATTTT. Translation: CASSPGLEGDTQYF.

This clonotype has a single count. The V and J genes are TRBV6-5 and TRBJ2-2; tentatively, D is TRBD2 (6 bases). Per the germline V gene, CDR1 is MNHEY and CDR2 is SVGAGI. The CDR3 has 12 residues. V was clipped by 8 bases and J by 6 bases, with 10 bases between them. CDR3 in amino acids: CASRETAGELFF. CDR3 nucleotide sequence: TGTGCCAGCCGGGAGACGGCCGGGGAGCTGTTTTTT.

The count of this clonotype is one. V and J are TRBV25-1 and TRBJ2-5; 13 bases match TRBD2. CDR1 and CDR2 from the germline V gene are MGHDK and SYGVNS. Unmatched junction bases numbered 3, after V lost 0 bases and J lost 5 bases. The CDR3 runs to 16 residues. The DNA of the CDR3 is TGTGCCAGCAGTGAATATGTACTAGCGGGAGGGGAGACCCAGTACTTC. Encoded protein: CASSEYVLAGGETQYF. The whole variable domain, filled in from reference TRBV25-1 and TRBJ2-5, reads EADIYQTPRYLVIGTGKKITLECSQTMGHDKMYWYQQDPGMELHLIHYSYGVNSTEKGDLSSESTVSRIRTEHFPLTLESARPSHTSQYLCASSEYVLAGGETQYFGPGTRLLVL.

In this sample, this clonotype turned up many times. The chain combines TRBV5-1 with TRBJ2-7; 8 nucleotides match TRBD2. The ends lost 0 bases at V and 1 base at J; junction bases unmatched: 3. The CDR3 extends over 15 amino acids. The germline gives CDR1 SGHRS, CDR2 YFSETQ. The CDR3 sequence: CASSLVSGGSYEQYF. As DNA, the CDR3 is TGCGCCAGCAGCTTGGTGAGCGGGGGTTCCTACGAGCAGTACTTC.

The rearrangement joins TRBV4-2 to TRBJ2-5; D is unclear. The CDR3 extends over 15 amino acids. The V end lost 2 bases, the J end lost 5 bases, and 15 bases lay between the germline ends. CDR1 LGHNA and CDR2 YNFKEQ come from the germline V gene. The CDR3 sequence: CASSQTDIRRETQYF. The CDR3, as DNA: TGTGCCAGCAGCCAAACAGACATCCGTCGGGAGACCCAGTACTTC.

The V call is TRBV4-3, the J call TRBJ2-1, with 8 bases identical to TRBD2. After removal of 3 bases from V and 1 base from J, the junction contained 5 bases not matched to a gene. Germline V gene sequence: CDR1 LGHNA, CDR2 YSLEER. The CDR3 spans 16 residues. The CDR3 reads CASSHLSGRSYNEQFF. The CDR3 region has the DNA TGCGCCAGCAGCCATCTGAGCGGGAGATCCTACAATGAGCAGTTCTTC.

This clonotype was detected a few times. This chain links TRBV7-9 with TRBJ2-1, with 9 bases fitting TRBD2. Germline CDR1 SEHNR, CDR2 FQNEAQ (reference sequence). CDR3 length: 14 residues. Trimming at V came to 2 bases and at J to 8 bases, leaving 4 bases not matched to a gene. CDR3 sequence: CASSLKREVDEQFF. CDR3 nucleotide sequence: TGTGCCAGCAGCTTAAAGCGGGAGGTGGATGAGCAGTTCTTC.

This clonotype was counted at least ten times. This rearrangement joins TRBV4-3 to TRBJ2-3, with TRBD2 matching over 8 bases. The CDR3 consists of 16 residues. Looked up from germline, CDR1 is LGHNA and CDR2 is YSLEER. With 4 bases clipped from V and 2 bases from J, the junction kept 8 bases outside the gene matches. The CDR3 DNA reads TGCGCCAGCAGCCTCGGGGGGGACGGATACACAGATACGCAGTATTTT. Protein product: CASSLGGDGYTDTQYF.

This rearrangement joins TRBV30 to TRBJ2-7, with TRBD2 matching 10 bases. Germline V lookup: CDR1 GTSNPN, CDR2 SVGIG (reference sequence). J gave up 2 bases and V 1 base, and 2 bases lay outside the gene matches. CDR3 size: 14 residues. CDR3 protein: CAWSGTSGTYEQYF. CDR3 coding DNA: TGTGCCTGGAGTGGGACTAGCGGAACCTACGAGCAGTACTTC.

This clonotype was recorded a few times. The chain is built from TRBV7-6 and TRBJ2-4; D gene uncertain. The V end was cut by 5 bases, the J end by 7 bases, with 12 bases between. Germline V gene sequence: CDR1 SGHVS, CDR2 FNYEAQ. The CDR3 consists of 13 residues. Here the CDR3 reads CASSPPSRNIQYF. In DNA, the CDR3 is TGTGCCAGCAGCCCCCCGTCGCGGAACATTCAGTACTTC.

The sample holds a few counts of this clonotype. V usage is TRBV12-3 or TRBV12-4 and J usage is TRBJ2-4, with TRBD1 matching 8 bases. The CDR3 has 14 residues. Trimming removed 7 bases from V and 9 bases from J; junction bases left unmatched: 11. In nucleotides, the CDR3 is TGTGCCAGCACCTTGACAGGGGTCGTAGCCATTCAGTACTTC. As protein: CASTLTGVVAIQYF.

The gene calls are TRBV20-1 and TRBJ2-1; TRBD2 agrees at 11 bases. The CDR3 is 15 residues long. Losses at the gene ends were 6 bases for V and 0 bases for J; bases not matched to a gene: 4. Germline loops: CDR1 DFQATT, CDR2 SNEGSKA (reference sequence). The CDR3 coding sequence is TGCAGTGCCCCGACTAGCGGGGACTCCTACAATGAGCAGTTCTTC. Protein product: CSAPTSGDSYNEQFF.

This clonotype was counted a single time. This chain connects TRBV12-3 or TRBV12-4 to TRBJ2-5; weak D call: TRBD2 (6 bases). V was trimmed by 3 bases and J by 3 bases, leaving 23 bases between them. The CDR3 covers 18 residues. CDR3 loop: CASSFLLRREGKEETQYF. As DNA, the CDR3 is TGTGCCAGCAGTTTCCTTCTTCGGAGGGAAGGGAAGGAAGAGACCCAGTACTTC.

This clonotype occurred a few times. The rearrangement links TRBV7-2 to TRBJ2-2, with D perhaps TRBD2 (6 bases). V was trimmed by 5 bases and J by 5 bases, leaving 15 bases between them. Germline V gene sequence: CDR1 SGHTA, CDR2 FQGNSA. This CDR3 has 15 amino acids. DNA for the CDR3: TGTGCCAGCAGCCCCGGGGAGGTTAAAACCGGGGAGCTGTTTTTT. Amino acid sequence: CASSPGEVKTGELFF.

The chain carries TRBV6-1 and TRBJ1-1, with D possibly being TRBD1 (5 bases). Trimming removed 6 bases at V and 2 bases at J, with 13 bases between. Germline V gives CDR1 MNHNS, CDR2 SASEGT. The CDR3 has 14 amino acids. The CDR3 sequence: CASSRGVGNTEAFF. The CDR3 bases are TGTGCCAGCAGCCGGGGGGTAGGTAACACTGAAGCTTTCTTT.

This clonotype showed up many times. This chain links TRBV20-1 with TRBJ2-3; TRBD2 might be the D (5 bases). Germline loops: CDR1 DFQATT, CDR2 SNEGSKA (reference sequence). The CDR3 has 12 amino acids. V lost 5 bases and J 2 bases, leaving 8 bases between the germline ends. The CDR3 DNA is TGCAGTGCTGGTCGGGACACAGATACGCAGTATTTT. It specifies CSAGRDTDTQYF.

This clonotype occurred a few times. V gene TRBV20-1 combines with J gene TRBJ2-1, with D possibly being TRBD1 (6 bases). CDR1 is DFQATT, CDR2 SNEGSKA, per germline (reference sequence). Trimming cost V 5 bases and J 7 bases, with 24 bases left between them. CDR3 length: 16 residues. The CDR3 spells CSALALTGHSGNEQFF. The DNA of the CDR3 is TGCAGTGCTCTGGCCCTGACGGGACACTCGGGGAATGAGCAGTTCTTC.

There are a few counts of this clonotype. The chain employs TRBV7-2 and TRBJ1-4; the D is unclear. The V and J ends lost 0 bases and 3 bases respectively, with 11 bases between them. The CDR3 is made up of 16 amino acids. The germline CDR1 and CDR2 sequences are SGHTA and FQGNSA. CDR3 protein: CASSLARSRSNEKLFF. CDR3 DNA: TGTGCCAGCAGCTTAGCGAGGAGCAGGTCTAATGAAAAACTGTTTTTT. Combining the CDR3 with reference TRBV7-2 and TRBJ1-4 gives the whole variable domain GAGVSQSPSNKVTEKGKDVELRCDPISGHTALYWYRQSLGQGLEFLIYFQGNSAPDKSGLPSDRFSAERTGGSVSTLTIQRTQQEDSAVYLCASSLARSRSNEKLFFGSGTQLSVL.

The chain has TRBV12-5 and TRBJ1-5, with D hard to call. This CDR3 is 13 amino acids long. Trimming took 1 base from V and 0 from J, leaving 1 base between them. The germline CDR1 and CDR2 sequences are LGHNT and FRNRAP. CDR3 in amino acids: CASGLGSNQPQHF. The CDR3 nucleotides are TGTGCTAGTGGTTTGGGTAGCAATCAGCCCCAGCATTTT.

V is TRBV4-3 and J is TRBJ1-1; no definite D call. The CDR3 consists of 16 residues. CDR1 is LGHNA, CDR2 YSLEER, per germline. V was pared by 4 bases and J by 0 bases, with 15 bases between. The CDR3 loop is CASSPYYEVMNTEAFF. The CDR3 bases are TGCGCCAGCAGCCCCTATTACGAGGTCATGAACACTGAAGCTTTCTTT.

The CDR3 loop is CASSLAAIPYEQYF. For the CDR3, the DNA is TGCGCCAGCAGCTTGGCAGCAATCCCCTACGAGCAGTACTTC. This chain joins TRBV5-1 and TRBJ2-7; D not certain. Trimming cost V 0 bases and J 2 bases, with 9 bases left between them. CDR1 SGHRS and CDR2 YFSETQ come from the germline V gene. CDR3 length: 14 residues. The entire variable domain, with the rest obtained from reference TRBV5-1 and TRBJ2-7, is as follows: KAGVTQTPRYLIKTRGQQVTLSCSPISGHRSVSWYQQTPGQGLQFLFEYFSETQRNKGNFPGRFSGRQFSNSRSEMNVSTLELGDSALYLCASSLAAIPYEQYFGPGTRLTVT.

Only a few counts were recorded for this clonotype. This chain uses TRBV9 with TRBJ2-5; 11 bases agree with TRBD1. Germline lookup yields CDR1 SGDLS and CDR2 YYNGEE. J gave up 7 bases and V 4 bases, and 12 bases lay outside the gene matches. The CDR3 is 16 residues long. The CDR3 bases are TGTGCCAGCAGCTTCTCCGCCGGGACAGGGGGATTGACCCAGTACTTC. It encodes CASSFSAGTGGLTQYF.

This clonotype was detected a few times. The chain carries TRBV18 and TRBJ2-7; no firm D call. Between the trimmed V and J ends, which lost 1 base and 5 bases, there was a span of 9 bases. Germline CDR1 KGHSH, CDR2 LQKENI. This CDR3 contains 13 residues. The CDR3 nucleotides are TGTGCCAGCTCACCACGGGTCATGGACGAGCAGTACTTC. This gives the protein CASSPRVMDEQYF. The variable domain in full, with the rest retrieved from reference TRBV18 and TRBJ2-7, is NAGVMQNPRHLVRRRGQEARLRCSPMKGHSHVYWYRQLPEEGLKFMVYLQKENIIDESGMPKERFSAEFPKEGPSILRIQQVVRGDSAAYFCASSPRVMDEQYFGPGTRLTVT.

The genes are TRBV7-2 and TRBJ2-1, with TRBD2 as a possible D gene (6 bases). The CDR3 is 14 amino acids. The V gene lost 4 bases and the J gene lost 6 bases, with 13 bases spanning the gap. CDR1 is SGHTA, CDR2 FQGNSA, per germline. In nucleotides, the CDR3 is TGTGCCAGCAGCTCAAGGGACTGGTCCAATGAGCAGTTCTTC. It is translated as CASSSRDWSNEQFF.

The chain joins TRBV7-2 to TRBJ2-3, with D unresolved. Germline lookup yields CDR1 SGHTA and CDR2 FQGNSA. This CDR3 region has 16 residues. V shed 0 bases and J shed 6 bases, with 16 bases lying between them. In DNA, the CDR3 is TGTGCCAGCAGCTTAGCGCCCGGAATGAGAAGGGATACGCAGTATTTT. This translates into CASSLAPGMRRDTQYF.

The V call is TRBV20-1, the J call TRBJ2-5; D is undetermined. Germline assignment: CDR1 DFQATT and CDR2 SNEGSKA (reference sequence). Trimming cost V 6 bases and J 4 bases, with 9 bases left between them. The CDR3 length is 11 residues. As DNA, the CDR3 is TGCAGTGCCAGGAAGGGAGAGACCCAGTACTTC. This sequence encodes CSARKGETQYF.

The rearrangement uses TRBV3-1 and TRBJ1-2, with D unresolved. Germline CDR1 and CDR2: LGHDT and YNNKEL (reference sequence). This CDR3 is 13 amino acids long. The ends were cut back, 4 bases at V and 4 bases at J, with 10 bases in the middle. The DNA for the CDR3 is TGTGCCAGCAGCCCGGGCCCTGGCTATGGCTACACCTTC. Protein sequence: CASSPGPGYGYTF.

This clonotype appeared a few times. V and J are TRBV29-1 and TRBJ2-2; TRBD2 is a possible D gene (7 bases). V lost 7 bases, J lost 2 bases, and 17 bases lay in between. Germline V gene sequence: CDR1 SQVTM, CDR2 ANQGSEA. The CDR3 spans 15 residues. For the CDR3, the DNA is TGCAGCGGCCGAGGGGGGGGGCCCAACACCGGGGAGCTGTTTTTT. Translation: CSGRGGGPNTGELFF.

The table lists this clonotype with many counts. The gene calls are TRBV20-1 and TRBJ2-5, with 8 bases matching TRBD1. This CDR3 region has 15 residues. Germline-derived CDR1 and CDR2 are DFQATT and SNEGSKA (reference sequence). Trimming took 3 bases from V and 1 from J; bases not matched to a gene: 7. This CDR3 reads CSARAPGTGQETQYF. CDR3 nucleotides: TGCAGTGCTAGGGCCCCCGGGACAGGCCAAGAGACCCAGTACTTC.